This TCR beta chain was observed in a study of blood T cell repertoires in COVID-19. In the original analysis: Amplification from reference gene primers served as the basis for estimated nucleated cell counts. Repertoires were generated with immunoSEQ multiplex PCR, while TCRdb's copy carries only in-frame clones and drops some. The V and J calls and clone size were taken over from that table, and D and trimming were inferred from the DNA. The sample has some 200,000 clones; around nine tenths are singletons. The CDR3 is 13 amino acids. V trimming: 7 bases; J trimming: 4 bases; junction bases outside the gene matches: 4. Germline CDR1 reads SNHLY; CDR2 reads FYNNEI.

This sequence was found in a woman aged 18-29 years who had recovered from COVID-19. Sequenced sample: peripheral blood. The chain carries TRBV2 and TRBJ1-5; 7 bases align to TRBD1. CDR3 sequence (DNA): TGTGCCAGCAATCCACAGGGGAATCAGCCCCAGCATTTT. Its translation: CASNPQGNQPQHF.